This paragraph covers one T cell receptor beta chain sequence. The antigen remains unidentified. The entry originates in a study of cytomegalovirus exposure and HLA in healthy donors. Overall study findings and caveats: It was only CMV serostatus that was available as immune exposure information. Some V segments, including TRBV6-2 and TRBV6-3, were excluded as indistinguishable.

Primers: 60 Vbeta forward and 13 Jbeta reverse. Assay used: immunoSEQ multiplex PCR; TCRdb lists only in-frame clones, some missing. The sample lists about 140,000 clones, roughly 86% seen once, with 0.51% in the top ten. The length of the CDR3 is 15 residues. CDR1 LGHNA and CDR2 YNFKEQ come from the germline V gene. V dropped 6 bases and J dropped 9; count of bases not matched to a gene: 11. The origin of this receptor is a woman aged 40 to 55 in good health and CMV-seronegative. This chain uses TRBV4-2 with TRBJ2-1, with 10 bases fitting TRBD1. The material sequenced was PBMCs. The DNA for the CDR3 is TGTGCCAGCAGTCTCCAGGACAGGGGGGGTCGTGAGCAGTTCTTC. This codes for CASSLQDRGGREQFF.